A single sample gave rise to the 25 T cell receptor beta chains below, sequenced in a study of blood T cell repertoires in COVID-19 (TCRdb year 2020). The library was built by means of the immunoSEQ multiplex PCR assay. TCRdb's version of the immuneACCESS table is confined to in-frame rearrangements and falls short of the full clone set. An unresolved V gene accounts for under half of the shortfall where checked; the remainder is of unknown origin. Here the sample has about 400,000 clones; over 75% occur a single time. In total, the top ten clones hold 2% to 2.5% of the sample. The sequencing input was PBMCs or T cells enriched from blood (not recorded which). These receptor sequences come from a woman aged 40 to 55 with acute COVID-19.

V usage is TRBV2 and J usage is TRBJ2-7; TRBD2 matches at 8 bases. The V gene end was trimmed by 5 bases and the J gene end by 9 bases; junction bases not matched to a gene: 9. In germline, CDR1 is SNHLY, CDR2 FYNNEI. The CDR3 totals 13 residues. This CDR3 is CASSTSGGERQYF. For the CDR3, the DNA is TGTGCCAGCAGTACCTCGGGGGGGGAGCGGCAGTACTTC.

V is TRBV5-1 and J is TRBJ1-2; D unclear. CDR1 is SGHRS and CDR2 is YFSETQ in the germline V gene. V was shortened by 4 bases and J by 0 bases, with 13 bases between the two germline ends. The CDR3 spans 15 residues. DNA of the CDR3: TGCGCCAGCAGCGCTCAACCCGGAGCTAACTATGGCTACACCTTC. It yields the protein CASSAQPGANYGYTF.

In nucleotides, the CDR3 is TGTGCCAGCTCACCACGGGCAGGCATGGATGAAAAACTGTTTTTT. This codes for CASSPRAGMDEKLFF. V and J are TRBV18 and TRBJ1-4; D is ambiguous. V was shortened by 1 base and J by 6 bases, with 12 bases between the two germline ends. The CDR3 has 15 amino acids. Germline loops: CDR1 KGHSH, CDR2 LQKENI.

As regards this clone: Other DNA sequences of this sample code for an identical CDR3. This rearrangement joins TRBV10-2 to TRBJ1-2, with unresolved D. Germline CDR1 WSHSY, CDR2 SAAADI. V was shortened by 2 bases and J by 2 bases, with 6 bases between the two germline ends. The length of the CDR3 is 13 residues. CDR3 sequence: CASSEIRNYGYTF. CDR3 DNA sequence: TGCGCCAGCAGTGAGATCAGGAACTATGGCTACACCTTC.

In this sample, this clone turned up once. The DNA of the CDR3 is TGTGCCAGCAGCCCCCTGCAGGGGAATGAGCAGTTCTTC. Amino acid sequence: CASSPLQGNEQFF. The chain employs TRBV11-3 and TRBJ2-1; weak D call: TRBD1 (6 bases). The CDR3 sequence is 13 residues long. Trimming left V 5 bases short and J 7 bases short, with 12 bases between. The germline CDR1 and CDR2 sequences are SGHNT and YENEEA.

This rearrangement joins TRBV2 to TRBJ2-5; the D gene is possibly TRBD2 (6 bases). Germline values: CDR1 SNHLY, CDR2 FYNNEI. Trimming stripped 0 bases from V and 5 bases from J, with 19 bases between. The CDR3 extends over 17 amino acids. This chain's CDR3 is CASSEAGPTTRGETQYF. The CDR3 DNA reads TGTGCCAGCAGTGAAGCGGGGCCCACAACTCGGGGGGAGACCCAGTACTTC.

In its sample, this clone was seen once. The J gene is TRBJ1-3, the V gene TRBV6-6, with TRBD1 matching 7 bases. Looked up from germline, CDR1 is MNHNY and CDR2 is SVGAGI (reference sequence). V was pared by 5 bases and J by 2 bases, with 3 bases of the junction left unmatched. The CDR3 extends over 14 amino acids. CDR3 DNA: TGTGCCAGCAGTCCAGACAGGGCTGGAAACACCATATATTTT. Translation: CASSPDRAGNTIYF.

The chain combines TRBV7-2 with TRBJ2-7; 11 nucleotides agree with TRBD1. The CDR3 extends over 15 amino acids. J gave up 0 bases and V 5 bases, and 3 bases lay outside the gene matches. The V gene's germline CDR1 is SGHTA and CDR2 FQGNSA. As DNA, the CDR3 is TGTGCCAGCAGCGTTGGGACAGGGGGCTCCTACGAGCAGTACTTC. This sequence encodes CASSVGTGGSYEQYF.

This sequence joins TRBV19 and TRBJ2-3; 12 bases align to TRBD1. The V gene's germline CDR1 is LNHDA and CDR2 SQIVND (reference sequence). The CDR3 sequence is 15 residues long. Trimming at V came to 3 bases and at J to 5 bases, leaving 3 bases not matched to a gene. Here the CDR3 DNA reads TGTGCCAGTAGTATGGGACAGGGGGCTGGAGATACGCAGTATTTT. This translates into CASSMGQGAGDTQYF. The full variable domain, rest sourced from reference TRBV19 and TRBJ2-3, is DGGITQSPKYLFRKEGQNVTLSCEQNLNHDAMYWYRQDPGQGLRLIYYSQIVNDFQKGDIAEGYSVSREKKESFPLTVTSAQKNPTAFYLCASSMGQGAGDTQYFGPGTRLTVL.

In DNA form, the CDR3 reads TGTGCCAGTAGTATAGGCGGGTCCTATGGCTACACCTTC. Translated, it gives CASSIGGSYGYTF. The chain has TRBV19 and TRBJ1-2; D gene ambiguous. V lost 1 base and J lost 4, with 7 bases in between. The CDR3 loop spans 13 amino acids. Germline assignment: CDR1 LNHDA and CDR2 SQIVND (reference sequence).

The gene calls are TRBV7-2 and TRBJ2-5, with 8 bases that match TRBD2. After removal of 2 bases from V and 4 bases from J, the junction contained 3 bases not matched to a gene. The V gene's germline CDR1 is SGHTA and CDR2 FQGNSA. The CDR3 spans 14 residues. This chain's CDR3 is CASSLMAGGETQYF. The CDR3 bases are TGTGCCAGCAGCTTAATGGCGGGGGGAGAGACCCAGTACTTC. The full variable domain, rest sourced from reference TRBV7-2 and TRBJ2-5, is GAGVSQSPSNKVTEKGKDVELRCDPISGHTALYWYRQSLGQGLEFLIYFQGNSAPDKSGLPSDRFSAERTGGSVSTLTIQRTQQEDSAVYLCASSLMAGGETQYFGPGTRLLVL.

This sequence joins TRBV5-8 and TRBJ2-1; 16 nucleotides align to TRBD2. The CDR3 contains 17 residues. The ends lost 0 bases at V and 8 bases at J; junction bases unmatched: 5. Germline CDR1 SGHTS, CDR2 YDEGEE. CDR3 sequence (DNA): TGTGCCAGCAGCTTGGTTGGGACTAGCGGGGGGGCCGATGAGCAGTTCTTC. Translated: CASSLVGTSGGADEQFF.

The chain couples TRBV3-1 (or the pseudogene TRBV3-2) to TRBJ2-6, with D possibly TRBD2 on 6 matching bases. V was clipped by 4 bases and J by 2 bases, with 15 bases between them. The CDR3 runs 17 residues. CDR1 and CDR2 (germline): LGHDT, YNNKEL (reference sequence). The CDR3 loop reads CASSPLSGTPGANVLTF. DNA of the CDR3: TGTGCCAGCAGCCCTCTGTCGGGGACTCCTGGGGCCAACGTCCTGACTTTC.

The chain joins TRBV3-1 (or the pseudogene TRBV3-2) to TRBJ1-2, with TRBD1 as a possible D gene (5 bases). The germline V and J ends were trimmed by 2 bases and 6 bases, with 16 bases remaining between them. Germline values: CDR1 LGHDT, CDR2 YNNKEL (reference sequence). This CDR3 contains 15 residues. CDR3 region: CASSQRGGMGHGYTF. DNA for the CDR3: TGTGCCAGCAGCCAAAGGGGAGGCATGGGGCATGGCTACACCTTC.

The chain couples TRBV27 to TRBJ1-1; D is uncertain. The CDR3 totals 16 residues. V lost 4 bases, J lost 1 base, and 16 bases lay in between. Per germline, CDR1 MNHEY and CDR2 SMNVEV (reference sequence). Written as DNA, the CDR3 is TGTGCCAGCAGTTCCTTTACGTCTGGAGGGAACACTGAAGCTTTCTTT. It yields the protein CASSSFTSGGNTEAFF.

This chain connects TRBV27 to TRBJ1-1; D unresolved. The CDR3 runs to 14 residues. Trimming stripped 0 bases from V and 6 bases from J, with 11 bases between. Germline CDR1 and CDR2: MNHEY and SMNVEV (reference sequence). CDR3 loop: CASSLSSGLAEAFF. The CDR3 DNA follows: TGTGCCAGCAGTTTATCGTCGGGGTTGGCTGAAGCTTTCTTT.

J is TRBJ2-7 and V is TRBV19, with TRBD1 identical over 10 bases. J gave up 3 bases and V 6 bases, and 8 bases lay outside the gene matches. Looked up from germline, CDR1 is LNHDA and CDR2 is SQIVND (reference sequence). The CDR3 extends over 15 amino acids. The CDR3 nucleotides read TGTGCCAGTAGCCCTAGGGGGACAGGGGTCTACGAGCAGTACTTC. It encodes CASSPRGTGVYEQYF.

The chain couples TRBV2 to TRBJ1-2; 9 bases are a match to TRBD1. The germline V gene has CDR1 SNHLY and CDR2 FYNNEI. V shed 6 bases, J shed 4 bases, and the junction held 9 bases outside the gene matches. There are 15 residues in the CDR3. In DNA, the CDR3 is TGTGCCAGCAGAACGGGACAGGGCGTTATCTATGGCTACACCTTC. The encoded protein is CASRTGQGVIYGYTF.

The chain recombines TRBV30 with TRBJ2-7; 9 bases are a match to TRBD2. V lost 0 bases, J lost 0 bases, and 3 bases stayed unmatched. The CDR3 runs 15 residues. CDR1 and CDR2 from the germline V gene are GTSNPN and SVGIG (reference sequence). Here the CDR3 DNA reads TGTGCCTGGAGTGTAGGTAGCGGGAGCTCCTACGAGCAGTACTTC. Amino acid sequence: CAWSVGSGSSYEQYF.

CDR3 region: CASSLAIAGAGEQFF. The DNA for the CDR3 is TGTGCCAGCAGCTTGGCTATTGCGGGGGCAGGGGAGCAGTTCTTC. V is TRBV5-4 and J is TRBJ2-1; D is perhaps TRBD2 (7 bases). CDR3 length: 15 residues. V gave up 0 bases and J gave up 10 bases, with 17 bases separating them. CDR1 is SGHNT and CDR2 is YYREEE in the germline V gene (reference sequence).

The CDR3 region is CATITGEDYGYTF. In DNA form, the CDR3 reads TGTGCCACCATAACAGGGGAAGACTATGGCTACACCTTC. The chain uses TRBV2 and TRBJ1-2, with 7 bases fitting TRBD1. V shed 10 bases, J shed 3 bases, and the junction held 8 bases outside the gene matches. The CDR3 loop spans 13 amino acids. Germline V gene lookup returns CDR1 SNHLY and CDR2 FYNNEI.

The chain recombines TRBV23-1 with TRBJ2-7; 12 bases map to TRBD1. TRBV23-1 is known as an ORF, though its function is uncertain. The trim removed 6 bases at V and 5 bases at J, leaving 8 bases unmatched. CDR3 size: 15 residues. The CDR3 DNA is TGCGCCAGCAGACTCTCCGGGACAGGGGGCAACGAGCAGTACTTC. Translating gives CASRLSGTGGNEQYF.

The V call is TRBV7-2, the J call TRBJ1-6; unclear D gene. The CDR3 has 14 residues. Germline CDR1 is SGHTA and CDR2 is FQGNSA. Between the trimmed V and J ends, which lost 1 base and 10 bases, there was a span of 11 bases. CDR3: CASSLEASSSPLHF. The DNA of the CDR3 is TGTGCCAGCAGCTTAGAGGCCAGTAGCTCACCCCTCCACTTT.

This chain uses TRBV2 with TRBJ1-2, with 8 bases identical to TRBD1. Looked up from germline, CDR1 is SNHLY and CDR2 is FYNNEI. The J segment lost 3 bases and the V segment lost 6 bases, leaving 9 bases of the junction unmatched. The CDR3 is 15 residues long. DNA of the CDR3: TGTGCCAGCAGAGCCTTCAGGGGGCAGGACTATGGCTACACCTTC. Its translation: CASRAFRGQDYGYTF.

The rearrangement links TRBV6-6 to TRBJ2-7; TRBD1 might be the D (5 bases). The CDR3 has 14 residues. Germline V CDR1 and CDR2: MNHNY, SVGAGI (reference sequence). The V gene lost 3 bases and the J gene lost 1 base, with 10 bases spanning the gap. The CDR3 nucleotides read TGTGCCAGCAGTTATGAAAGGGGTTCCTACGAGCAGTACTTC. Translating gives CASSYERGSYEQYF.